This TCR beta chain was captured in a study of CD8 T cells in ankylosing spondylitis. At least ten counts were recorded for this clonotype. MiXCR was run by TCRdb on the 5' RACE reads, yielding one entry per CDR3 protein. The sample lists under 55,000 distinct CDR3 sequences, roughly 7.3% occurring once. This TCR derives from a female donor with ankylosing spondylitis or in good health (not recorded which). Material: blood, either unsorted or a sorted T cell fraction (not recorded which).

The CDR3 DNA reads TGTGCCAGTAGTATAGGACAGGGGTCCTTTCAGCCCCAGCATTTT. Its translation is CASSIGQGSFQPQHF. J is TRBJ1-5 and V is TRBV19; the match to TRBD1 covers 8 bases. The length of the CDR3 is 15 residues. The germline CDR1 and CDR2 sequences are LNHDA and SQIVND (reference sequence). V gave up 1 base and J gave up 6 bases; unmatched junction bases: 5.